This passage covers 27 T cell receptor beta chains from one sample sequenced in a study of neoadjuvant anti-PD-1 for oral cavity cancer. Time point noted: after neoadjuvant nivolumab, at surgical resection. Assay used: immunoSEQ multiplex PCR; TCRdb lists only in-frame clones, some missing. The data show about 23,000 clones, 25% to 30% seen once. Material: tumor tissue, obtained after nivolumab (anti-PD-1) treatment. These receptor sequences come from a person aged 40-85 years with oral cavity squamous cell carcinoma.

This clone was seen a handful of times. The CDR3 spells CASSAIVTDTQYF. Written as DNA, the CDR3 is TGTGCCAGCAGCGCCATCGTGACAGATACGCAGTATTTT. The chain is built from TRBV7-9 and TRBJ2-3; D uncertain. The CDR3 totals 13 residues. V was cut by 5 bases and J by 3 bases, with 9 bases left in between. CDR1 and CDR2 (germline): SEHNR, FQNEAQ (reference sequence).

The chain recombines TRBV7-8 with TRBJ1-2; TRBD1 is a possible D gene (6 bases). Germline assignment: CDR1 SGHVS and CDR2 FQNEAQ. V lost 5 bases and J 4 bases, leaving 23 bases between the germline ends. This CDR3 has 17 amino acids. The CDR3 nucleotides read TGTGCCAGCAGCCCCCGCCCTGGGGACACATCGGGCTATGGCTACACCTTC. It specifies CASSPRPGDTSGYGYTF. Filled out from reference TRBV7-8 and TRBJ1-2, the complete variable domain reads GAGVSQSPRYKVAKRGQDVALRCDPISGHVSLFWYQQALGQGPEFLTYFQNEAQLDKSGLPSDRFFAERPEGSVSTLKIQRTQQEDSAVYLCASSPRPGDTSGYGYTFGSGTRLTVV.

This clone was observed a few times. The rearrangement links TRBV28 to TRBJ2-5; 9 bases agree with TRBD1. Looked up from germline, CDR1 is MDHEN and CDR2 is SYDVKM. This CDR3 is built from 13 residues. V shed 6 bases, J shed 6 bases, and the junction held 5 bases outside the gene matches. The CDR3 protein is CASSTDRGKTQYF. As DNA, the CDR3 is TGTGCCAGCAGCACGGACAGGGGCAAGACCCAGTACTTC.

V is TRBV2 and J is TRBJ2-2; 10 positions match TRBD2. CDR1 is SNHLY and CDR2 is FYNNEI in the germline V gene. This CDR3 is built from 14 residues. V trimming: 7 bases; J trimming: 7 bases; junction bases outside the gene matches: 6. The CDR3 DNA is TGTGCCAGCAAGCTAGCGGGAGATGTCGGGGAGCTGTTTTTT. Protein sequence: CASKLAGDVGELFF.

By sample fraction, this clone is medium-sized. This chain uses TRBV2 with TRBJ2-7; no clear D gene. Germline V lookup: CDR1 SNHLY, CDR2 FYNNEI. The CDR3 loop spans 12 amino acids. Trimming pared 4 bases from V and 0 bases from J, leaving 4 bases between. The CDR3 reads CASSVGSYEQYF. The DNA for the CDR3 is TGTGCCAGCAGTGTCGGCTCCTACGAGCAGTACTTC.

This chain uses TRBV5-4 with TRBJ1-1; D is unresolved. V lost 0 bases and J 1 base, leaving 13 bases between the germline ends. The CDR3 runs to 16 residues. Germline-derived CDR1 and CDR2 are SGHNT and YYREEE (reference sequence). The CDR3: CASSLGSPRTNTEAFF. The CDR3 bases are TGTGCCAGCAGCTTGGGTTCGCCCAGGACGAACACTGAAGCTTTCTTT.

The chain joins TRBV7-7 to TRBJ2-2, with D maybe TRBD1 (5 bases). CDR3 length: 14 residues. The germline gives CDR1 SSHAT, CDR2 FNYEAQ (reference sequence). Trimming removed 3 bases at V and 3 bases at J, with 8 bases between. CDR3 protein: CASSFGADTGELFF. The CDR3 bases are TGTGCCAGCAGCTTTGGGGCCGACACCGGGGAGCTGTTTTTT.

This clone was seen a handful of times. The V gene is TRBV4-1, the J gene TRBJ2-3, with D unclear. V was pared by 0 bases and J by 0 bases, with 13 bases between. The CDR3 length is 17 residues. CDR1 is MGHRA, CDR2 YSYEKL, per germline. The DNA for the CDR3 is TGCGCCAGCAGCCAAGAGGTAGCACAGATTAGCACAGATACGCAGTATTTT. Translating it yields CASSQEVAQISTDTQYF.

This clone has more than one count but fewer than ten. The J gene is TRBJ1-1, the V gene TRBV15; D is perhaps TRBD1 (6 bases). CDR1 and CDR2 from the germline V gene are LNHNV and YYDKDF (reference sequence). The CDR3 sequence is 16 residues long. V dropped 0 bases and J dropped 1 base, with 12 bases sitting between them. The CDR3 DNA reads TGTGCCACCAGCAGAGATGCGGGGACACCGAACACTGAAGCTTTCTTT. Residues: CATSRDAGTPNTEAFF.

J is TRBJ1-1 and V is TRBV5-1, with D hard to call. V was clipped by 3 bases and J by 2 bases, with 8 bases between them. From germline, CDR1 is SGHRS and CDR2 YFSETQ. The CDR3 is 13 amino acids. Here the CDR3 DNA reads TGCGCCAGCAGCTACCATAGCAACACTGAAGCTTTCTTT. Its protein is CASSYHSNTEAFF.

This clone occurred once. This chain links TRBV13 with TRBJ1-1, with D perhaps TRBD1 (6 bases). V was cut by 1 base and J by 5 bases, with 23 bases left in between. The CDR3 consists of 18 residues. The germline V gene has CDR1 PRHDT and CDR2 FYEKMQ (reference sequence). The CDR3 nucleotides are TGTGCCAGCAGCTTAGATTGGGGCAGGGGATCAAGGTGGACTGAAGCTTTCTTT. It codes for CASSLDWGRGSRWTEAFF.

The rearrangement links TRBV6-5 to TRBJ2-1; D possibly corresponds to TRBD2 (6 bases). The CDR3 spans 15 residues. V was trimmed by 2 bases and J by 8 bases, leaving 16 bases between them. Germline-derived CDR1 and CDR2 are MNHEY and SVGAGI. The CDR3 region is CASSYGGSDVDEQFF. The CDR3 nucleotides are TGTGCCAGCAGTTACGGGGGGTCGGACGTCGATGAGCAGTTCTTC.

The V call is TRBV7-8, the J call TRBJ1-6; D is ambiguous. The CDR3 is 12 residues long. Trimming pared 2 bases from V and 8 bases from J, leaving 4 bases between. Per germline, CDR1 SGHVS and CDR2 FQNEAQ. CDR3 bases: TGTGCCAGCAGCTTAATTGATTCACCCCTCCACTTT. This encodes CASSLIDSPLHF.

This clone has more than one count but fewer than ten. CDR3 residues: CASSAGTGLQPQHF. DNA for the CDR3: TGCGCCAGCAGCGCCGGGACAGGGCTTCAGCCCCAGCATTTT. V gene TRBV5-1 combines with J gene TRBJ1-5; 9 nucleotides agree with TRBD1. The CDR3 length is 14 residues. V lost 4 bases and J lost 6; bases outside the gene matches: 5. The germline V gene has CDR1 SGHRS and CDR2 YFSETQ. Variable domain in full (rest from reference TRBV5-1 and TRBJ1-5): KAGVTQTPRYLIKTRGQQVTLSCSPISGHRSVSWYQQTPGQGLQFLFEYFSETQRNKGNFPGRFSGRQFSNSRSEMNVSTLELGDSALYLCASSAGTGLQPQHFGDGTRLSIL.

In this sample, this clone turned up a few times. The V call is TRBV28, the J call TRBJ1-2; possible D gene TRBD1, 6 bases. Trimming cost V 2 bases and J 4 bases, with 17 bases left between them. Germline CDR1 reads MDHEN; CDR2 reads SYDVKM. The CDR3 has 16 residues. CDR3 coding DNA: TGTGCCAGCAGTTTACTCGGAGGGGGGGGGACCTATGGCTACACCTTC. It is translated as CASSLLGGGGTYGYTF.

The chain uses TRBV29-1 and TRBJ2-7, with D possibly being TRBD1 (5 bases). The germline V gene encodes CDR1 SQVTM and CDR2 ANQGSEA. This CDR3 region has 13 residues. The germline V and J ends were trimmed by 4 bases and 3 bases, with 13 bases remaining between them. CDR3 sequence: CSVVRTTNYEQYF. The DNA for the CDR3 is TGCAGCGTTGTAAGGACAACTAACTACGAGCAGTACTTC.

The chain couples TRBV10-2 to TRBJ2-7; D unclear. The V gene's germline CDR1 is WSHSY and CDR2 SAAADI. The CDR3 is made up of 11 amino acids. The V end was cut by 8 bases, the J end by 1 base, with 6 bases between. The CDR3 bases are TGCGCCAGCGGGTCATCCTACGAGCAGTACTTC. This gives the protein CASGSSYEQYF.

The rearrangement links TRBV6-5 to TRBJ1-4; D remains unclear. In germline, CDR1 is MNHEY, CDR2 SVGAGI. The CDR3 contains 15 residues. The ends were cut back, 0 bases at V and 8 bases at J, with 13 bases in the middle. Written as DNA, the CDR3 is TGTGCCAGCAGTTACTCGGATTGGGCAAACGAAAAACTGTTTTTT. Protein: CASSYSDWANEKLFF.

The chain couples TRBV13 to TRBJ1-2; the D is unclear. The germline V and J ends were trimmed by 0 bases and 7 bases, with 15 bases remaining between them. This CDR3 region has 15 residues. CDR1 PRHDT and CDR2 FYEKMQ come from the germline V gene (reference sequence). CDR3 loop: CASSLGREPHGGYTF. The CDR3 DNA sequence: TGTGCCAGCAGCTTAGGACGAGAGCCTCATGGTGGCTACACCTTC.

The J gene is TRBJ2-7, the V gene TRBV5-1; TRBD2 aligns across 8 bases. The CDR3 is 17 residues long. CDR1 and CDR2 from the germline V gene are SGHRS and YFSETQ. The junction had 13 bases not matched to a gene; V was cut back by 3 bases and J by 2 bases. DNA for the CDR3: TGCGCCAGCAGCTCGGGCGCTAGCGGGTCCCCTGCCTACGAGCAGTACTTC. Its translation: CASSSGASGSPAYEQYF. Full variable domain (remainder filled in from reference TRBV5-1 and TRBJ2-7): KAGVTQTPRYLIKTRGQQVTLSCSPISGHRSVSWYQQTPGQGLQFLFEYFSETQRNKGNFPGRFSGRQFSNSRSEMNVSTLELGDSALYLCASSSGASGSPAYEQYFGPGTRLTVT.

The chain joins TRBV30 to TRBJ2-3, with 8 bases identical to TRBD2. The CDR3 loop spans 14 amino acids. Germline assignment: CDR1 GTSNPN and CDR2 SVGIG (reference sequence). The CDR3 coding sequence is TGTACCACCTCTCCTAGCGGGAGCACAGATACGCAGTATTTT. It translates to CTTSPSGSTDTQYF.

This clone was counted only a few times. The chain employs TRBV30 and TRBJ1-1; D ambiguous. Germline loops: CDR1 GTSNPN, CDR2 SVGIG (reference sequence). This CDR3 is built from 11 residues. Trimming pared 2 bases from V and 5 bases from J, leaving 6 bases between. The CDR3 sequence is CAWSRGTEAFF. In DNA, the CDR3 is TGTGCCTGGAGTAGAGGTACTGAAGCTTTCTTT.

This clone was counted many times. V and J are TRBV9 and TRBJ2-2, with TRBD2 matching 9 bases. Trimming took 4 bases from V and 5 from J; bases not matched to a gene: 9. This CDR3 is 16 amino acids long. The germline V gene has CDR1 SGDLS and CDR2 YYNGEE. CDR3 amino acids: CASSPTTSGATGELFF. In DNA form, the CDR3 reads TGTGCCAGCAGCCCTACGACTAGCGGAGCGACCGGGGAGCTGTTTTTT.

At least ten counts were recorded for this clone. This CDR3 is CASSLRNSYEQYF. CDR3 coding DNA: TGTGCCAGCAGTTTACGGAACTCCTACGAGCAGTACTTC. The rearrangement uses TRBV28 and TRBJ2-7; D unresolved. The V gene lost 2 bases and the J gene lost 0 bases, with 5 bases spanning the gap. CDR1 is MDHEN and CDR2 is SYDVKM in the germline V gene. The CDR3 has 13 residues.

In this sample, this clone turned up many times. This chain uses TRBV5-1 with TRBJ2-1; 9 positions agree with TRBD1. Germline V lookup: CDR1 SGHRS, CDR2 YFSETQ. V lost 4 bases to trimming and J lost 7 bases; unmatched junction nucleotides: 3. CDR3 length: 13 residues. The CDR3 loop reads CASSEGQGNEQFF. In DNA, the CDR3 is TGCGCCAGCAGCGAAGGACAGGGGAATGAGCAGTTCTTC.

The chain has TRBV4-2 and TRBJ2-5, with D unclear. The V end was cut by 2 bases, the J end by 3 bases, with 4 bases between. This CDR3 is built from 12 residues. Germline assignment: CDR1 LGHNA and CDR2 YNFKEQ. CDR3 nucleotide sequence: TGTGCCAGCAGCCAAATAGAAGAGACCCAGTACTTC. This sequence encodes CASSQIEETQYF.

This clone turned up a few times. The V call is TRBV15, the J call TRBJ1-2; 8 nucleotides agree with TRBD1. Germline values: CDR1 LNHNV, CDR2 YYDKDF (reference sequence). CDR3 length equals 16 residues. The J segment lost 5 bases and the V segment lost 0 bases, leaving 8 bases of the junction unmatched. The CDR3 DNA follows: TGTGCCACCAGCAGAGATTACGGCAGGGGGCCTTATGGCTACACCTTC. This encodes CATSRDYGRGPYGYTF.